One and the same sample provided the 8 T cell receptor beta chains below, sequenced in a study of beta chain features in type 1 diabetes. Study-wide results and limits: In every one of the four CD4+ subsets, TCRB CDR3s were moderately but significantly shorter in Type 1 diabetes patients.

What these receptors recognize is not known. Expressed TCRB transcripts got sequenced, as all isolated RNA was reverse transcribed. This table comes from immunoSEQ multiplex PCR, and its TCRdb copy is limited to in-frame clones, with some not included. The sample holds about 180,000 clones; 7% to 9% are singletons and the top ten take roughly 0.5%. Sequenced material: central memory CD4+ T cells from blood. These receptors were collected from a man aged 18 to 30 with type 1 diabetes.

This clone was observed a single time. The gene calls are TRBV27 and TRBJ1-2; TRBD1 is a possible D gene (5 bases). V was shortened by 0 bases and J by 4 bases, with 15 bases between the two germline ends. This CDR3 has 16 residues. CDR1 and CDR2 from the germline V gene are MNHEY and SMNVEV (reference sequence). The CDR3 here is CASSLSGSRESYGYTF. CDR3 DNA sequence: TGTGCCAGCAGTTTATCCGGTAGCAGGGAAAGCTATGGCTACACCTTC.

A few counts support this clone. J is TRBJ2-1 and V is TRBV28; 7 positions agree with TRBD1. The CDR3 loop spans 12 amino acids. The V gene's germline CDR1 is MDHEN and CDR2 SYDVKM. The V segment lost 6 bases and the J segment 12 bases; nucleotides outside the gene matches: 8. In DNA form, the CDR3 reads TGTGCCAGCAGGGGGATTACAGGGGTGCAGTTCTTC. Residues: CASRGITGVQFF.

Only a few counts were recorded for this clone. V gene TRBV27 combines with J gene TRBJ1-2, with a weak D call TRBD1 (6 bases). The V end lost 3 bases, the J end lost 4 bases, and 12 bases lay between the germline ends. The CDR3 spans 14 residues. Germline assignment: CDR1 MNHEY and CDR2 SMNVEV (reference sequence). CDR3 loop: CASSLRGGRYGYTF. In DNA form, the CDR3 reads TGTGCCAGCAGTTTGAGGGGGGGCCGCTATGGCTACACCTTC.

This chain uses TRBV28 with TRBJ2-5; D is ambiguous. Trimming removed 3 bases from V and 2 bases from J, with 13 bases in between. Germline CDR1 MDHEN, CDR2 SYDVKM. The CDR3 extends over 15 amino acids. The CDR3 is CASSFIPGRQETQYF. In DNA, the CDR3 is TGTGCCAGCAGTTTTATTCCCGGTCGTCAAGAGACCCAGTACTTC.

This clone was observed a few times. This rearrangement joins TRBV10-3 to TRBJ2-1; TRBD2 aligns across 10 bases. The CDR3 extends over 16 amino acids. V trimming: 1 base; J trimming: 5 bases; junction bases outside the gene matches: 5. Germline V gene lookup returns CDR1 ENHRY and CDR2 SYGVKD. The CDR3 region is CAISELSGGADNEQFF. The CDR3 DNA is TGTGCCATCAGTGAGTTAAGCGGGGGGGCCGACAATGAGCAGTTCTTC.

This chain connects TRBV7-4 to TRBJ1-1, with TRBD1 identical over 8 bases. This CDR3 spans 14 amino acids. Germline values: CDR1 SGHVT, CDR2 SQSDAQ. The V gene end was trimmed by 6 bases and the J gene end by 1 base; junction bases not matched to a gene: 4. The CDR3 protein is CASSSDRGNTEAFF. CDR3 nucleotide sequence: TGTGCCAGCAGTTCAGACAGGGGGAACACTGAAGCTTTCTTT.

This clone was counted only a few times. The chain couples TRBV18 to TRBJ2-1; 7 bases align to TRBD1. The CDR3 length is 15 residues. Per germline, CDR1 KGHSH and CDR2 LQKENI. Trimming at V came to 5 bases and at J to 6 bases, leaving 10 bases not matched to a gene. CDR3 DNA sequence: TGTGCCAGCTCATCGAGACCCAACAGGGGCAATGAGCAGTTCTTC. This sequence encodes CASSSRPNRGNEQFF.

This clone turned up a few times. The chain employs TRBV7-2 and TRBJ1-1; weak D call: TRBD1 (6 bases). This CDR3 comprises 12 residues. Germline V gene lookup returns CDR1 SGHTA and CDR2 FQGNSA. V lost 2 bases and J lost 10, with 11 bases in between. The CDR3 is CASSLRGAPAFF. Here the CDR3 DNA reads TGTGCCAGCAGCTTACGGGGGGCTCCAGCTTTCTTT.